This T cell receptor beta chain stems from a study of shared clonotypes between healthy human individuals. V dropped 6 bases and J dropped 4 bases, with 21 bases sitting between them. Per germline, CDR1 MNHEY and CDR2 SMNVEV (reference sequence). The CDR3 loop spans 16 amino acids. The deep-level immunoSEQ assay was used. Measured with immunoSEQ multiplex PCR; TCRdb has only the in-frame clones, and not every one. The sample has roughly 650,000 clones, almost 97% seen once. The sample consisted of naive CD4+ T cells sorted from blood. Subset in this sample: CD45RA+ positively selected. The J gene is TRBJ1-1, the V gene TRBV27, with D possibly TRBD1 on 5 matching bases. This TCR was sampled from a young woman in good health. CDR3 in DNA: TGTGCCAGCAGAGGGGCCATAAAGGTTAAGGGCACTGAAGCTTTCTTT. Encoded protein: CASRGAIKVKGTEAFF.